This T cell receptor (beta chain) stems from a study of T cells in Graves' hyperthyroidism and ophthalmopathy. The CDR3 is 13 residues long. V was clipped by 6 bases and J by 2 bases, with 10 bases between them. Germline CDR1 and CDR2: MNHNS and SASEGT. This clonotype showed up many times. Amplified TCR beta CDR3 regions came from RNA transcripts. TCR CDR3 regions were first amplified by RT-PCR with HTBI primers. TCRdb itself ran the multiplex PCR reads through MiXCR, one entry per CDR3 protein. The data hold approximately 410,000 distinct CDR3 sequences, with roughly an eighth observed a single time. Hyperthyroidism was newly diagnosed in patients aged 18 to 65 (duration under 2 months). Clinicians diagnosed patients from clinical symptoms, serum thyroxine and TRAb, thyroid ultrasound and orbital computed tomography.

This sequence joins TRBV6-1 and TRBJ1-1; D might be TRBD1 (5 bases). The sample was blood. This receptor was identified in a woman aged 18-29 years with Graves' hyperthyroidism. CDR3 loop: CASRLTENTEAFF. As DNA, the CDR3 is TGTGCCAGCAGGTTGACAGAAAACACTGAAGCTTTCTTT.